This T cell receptor (beta chain) was found in a study of regulatory T cells in long-lasting Graves disease. Notes on the study in general: Patients with persistent Graves' had lower TCR diversity than newly diagnosed patients.

To make TCR beta libraries, researchers used iRepertoire HTBI primers and Arm-PCR of CDR3 regions. TCRdb passed the multiplex PCR reads through MiXCR, listing each CDR3 protein once. The table lists about 300,000 distinct CDR3 sequences, 18% of them singletons. At least ten counts were recorded for this clonotype. Antigen unknown. Time point defined: newly diagnosed GD, antithyroid drugs for less than 3 months. TCR sequences were obtained from RNA taken from PBMCs. This CDR3 region has 15 residues. CDR1 is MNHNS, CDR2 SASEGT, per germline. V gave up 8 bases and J gave up 6 bases, with 22 bases separating them.

This chain links TRBV6-1 with TRBJ1-1, with D possibly TRBD1 on 6 matching bases. The TCR sequence derives from a female donor with Graves disease. Sequenced here: peripheral blood mononuclear cells (PBMCs), sampled at new diagnosis, from a patient treated with antithyroid drugs. In DNA form, the CDR3 reads TGTGCCAGCCGCGGCTCCACAGGGATGGGGGCTGAAGCTTTCTTT. It yields the protein CASRGSTGMGAEAFF.